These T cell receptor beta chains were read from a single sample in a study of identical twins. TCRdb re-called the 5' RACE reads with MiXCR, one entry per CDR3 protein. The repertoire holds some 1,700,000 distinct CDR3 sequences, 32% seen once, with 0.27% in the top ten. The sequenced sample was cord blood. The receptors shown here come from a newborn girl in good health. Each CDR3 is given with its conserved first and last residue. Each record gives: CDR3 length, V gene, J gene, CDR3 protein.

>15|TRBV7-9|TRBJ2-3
CASSLDWANPDTQYF
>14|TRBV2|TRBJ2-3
CASSYSHSADTQYF
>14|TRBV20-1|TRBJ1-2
CSARHIGAYYGYTF
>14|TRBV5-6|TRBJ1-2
CASSLGQRYYGYTF
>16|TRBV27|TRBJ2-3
CASSPWGEGSTDTQYF
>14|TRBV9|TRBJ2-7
CASSHDRGPHEQYF
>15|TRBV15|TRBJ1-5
CATSRPPGGNQPQHF
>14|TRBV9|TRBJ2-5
CASSVSQRQETQYF
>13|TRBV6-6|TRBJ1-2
CASSSPGGYGYTF
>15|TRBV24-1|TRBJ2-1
CATSDPGAGGDEQFF
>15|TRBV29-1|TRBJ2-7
CSVQGTSGSSYEQYF
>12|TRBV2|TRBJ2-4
CASSGTGNGQYF
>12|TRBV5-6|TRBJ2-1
CASSFEYNEQFF
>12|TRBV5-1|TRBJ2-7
CASSSPPHEQYF
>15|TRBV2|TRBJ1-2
CASSEPLGRNYGYTF
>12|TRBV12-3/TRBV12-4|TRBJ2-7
CASSLWEREQYF
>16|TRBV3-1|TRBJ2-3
CASSRNRGARTDTQYF
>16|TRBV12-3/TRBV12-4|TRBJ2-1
CASSFRGTSAYNEQFF
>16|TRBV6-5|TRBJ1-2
CASSWDRGSANYGYTF
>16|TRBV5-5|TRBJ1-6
CASSLAADRSSSPLHF
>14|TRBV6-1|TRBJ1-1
CASSEEGGRTEAFF
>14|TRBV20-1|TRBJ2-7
CSAIQGRIPYEQYF
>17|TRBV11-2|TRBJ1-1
CASSILSLQDMNTEAFF
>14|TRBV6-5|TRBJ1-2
CASSYSGAPYGYTF
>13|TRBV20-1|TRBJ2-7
CSASGDRGYEQYF
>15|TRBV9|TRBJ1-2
CASTSGGAYNYGYTF
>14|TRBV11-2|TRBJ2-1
CASSLRDRVYEQFF
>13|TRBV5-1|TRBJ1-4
CASSWAGVEKLFF
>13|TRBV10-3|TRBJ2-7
CAINGQGAYEQYF
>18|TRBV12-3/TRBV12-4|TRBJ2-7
CASSPYRTSGGVSYEQYF
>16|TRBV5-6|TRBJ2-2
CASSPRIAGIWGELFF
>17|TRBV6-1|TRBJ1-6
CASSEAPPTGARSPLHF
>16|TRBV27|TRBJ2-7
CASSLSWTGGVYEQYF
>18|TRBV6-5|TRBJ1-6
CASSYRSVGTIYNSPLHF
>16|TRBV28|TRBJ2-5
CASSSIRVGVYNEQYF
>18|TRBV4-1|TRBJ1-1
CASSRQGRIGFGSTEAFF
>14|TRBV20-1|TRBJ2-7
CSTARDRGSYEQYF
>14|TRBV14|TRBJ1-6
CASSQGIRTSPLHF
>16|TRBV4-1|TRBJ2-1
CASSQGVRKSYNEQFF